These 15 T cell receptor beta chains originate from one sample sequenced in a study of human T cells and chemical hapten exposure. Time point defined: pre-sensitization, week 0. As for treatment: therapeutic diphenylcyclopropenone sensitization with weekly scalp DPC. TCRdb reprocessed the RACE reads via MiXCR and lists one record per CDR3 protein. Counted here are 99,000 or so distinct CDR3 sequences, about 10% occurring once; the ten biggest clones make up approximately 3.4%. The material sequenced was whole blood, taken in connection with sensitization to the hapten diphenylcyclopropenone (DPC). Receptors were obtained from a woman aged 55 to 70 with alopecia areata. Some clones in this sample may be carry-over from other donors' samples.

Turning to this clonotype: A read error may explain this, as a much larger clone is one base away. The gene calls are TRBV19 and TRBJ1-5; 7 positions match TRBD1. Germline loops: CDR1 LNHDA, CDR2 SQIVND (reference sequence). The CDR3 is 14 residues long. This CDR3 reads CASSIQGGNQPHHF. CDR3 nucleotide sequence: TGTGCCAGTAGTATTCAGGGGGGCAATCAGCCCCATCATTTT.

This clonotype was detected many times. The chain recombines TRBV25-1 with TRBJ1-4; D is perhaps TRBD1 (5 bases). Trimming took off 8 bases at V and 7 bases at J, with 14 bases between the two ends. Germline CDR1 is MGHDK and CDR2 is SYGVNS. The CDR3 loop spans 13 amino acids. The CDR3 coding sequence is TGTGCCAGCCACGGGACGGCGGGTGAAAAACTGTTTTTT. Translating it yields CASHGTAGEKLFF. Full variable domain (remainder filled in from reference TRBV25-1 and TRBJ1-4): EADIYQTPRYLVIGTGKKITLECSQTMGHDKMYWYQQDPGMELHLIHYSYGVNSTEKGDLSSESTVSRIRTEHFPLTLESARPSHTSQYLCASHGTAGEKLFFGSGTQLSVL.

The chain carries TRBV12-3 or TRBV12-4 and TRBJ1-6; D possibly corresponds to TRBD1 (5 bases). V gave up 4 bases and J gave up 12 bases, with 16 bases separating them. The CDR3 contains 14 residues. The CDR3 sequence: CASSSLGGGLPLHF. CDR3 coding DNA: TGTGCCAGCAGTTCTCTCGGGGGAGGGTTACCCCTCCACTTT.

This clonotype was seen repeatedly, ten times or more. The chain recombines TRBV12-3 or TRBV12-4 with TRBJ1-5; D is uncertain. The V gene lost 8 bases and the J gene lost 0 bases, with 5 bases spanning the gap. The CDR3 is 12 amino acids. The CDR3 sequence: CASGYSNQPQHF. For the CDR3, the DNA is TGTGCCAGCGGATATAGCAATCAGCCCCAGCATTTT.

In its sample, this clonotype was seen a few times. The chain couples TRBV29-1 to TRBJ2-5; D is ambiguous. The V and J ends lost 0 bases and 1 base respectively, with 9 bases between them. The germline CDR1 and CDR2 sequences are SQVTM and ANQGSEA. This CDR3 contains 14 residues. CDR3 amino acids: CSVEDETSQETQYF. The CDR3 coding sequence is TGCAGCGTTGAAGATGAGACAAGCCAAGAGACCCAGTACTTC.

This clonotype was seen ten or more times. V usage is TRBV12-3 or TRBV12-4 and J usage is TRBJ1-1, with D maybe TRBD1 (5 bases). This CDR3 region has 13 residues. The V and J ends lost 6 bases and 6 bases respectively, with 14 bases between them. The CDR3 region has the DNA TGTGCCAGCAGCCCTGGGGGTTTCGCTGAAGCTTTCTTT. Residues: CASSPGGFAEAFF.

V and J are TRBV11-2 and TRBJ2-2; 7 bases agree with TRBD1. With V trimmed by 5 bases and J by 7 bases, 4 bases remained unmatched. The CDR3 extends over 13 amino acids. Germline V lookup: CDR1 SGHAT, CDR2 FQNNGV. CDR3 residues: CASSPGGVGELFF. In nucleotides, the CDR3 is TGTGCCAGCAGCCCAGGGGGAGTCGGGGAGCTGTTTTTT.

The rearrangement uses TRBV20-1 and TRBJ2-3; 8 bases align to TRBD2. CDR1 DFQATT and CDR2 SNEGSKA come from the germline V gene (reference sequence). J was trimmed by 9 bases and V by 3 bases; bases with no gene match: 5. This CDR3 spans 12 amino acids. The CDR3 DNA sequence: TGCAGTGCTAGCGGGGGGGCCTGGACGCAGTATTTT. Protein product: CSASGGAWTQYF.

This clonotype was seen repeatedly, ten times or more. V gene TRBV20-1 combines with J gene TRBJ2-7, with 9 bases lining up with TRBD1. V lost 3 bases, J lost 1 base, and 7 bases stayed unmatched. Germline lookup yields CDR1 DFQATT and CDR2 SNEGSKA (reference sequence). CDR3 length: 15 amino acids. In nucleotides, the CDR3 is TGCAGTGCTAGGGGACTCGGGACAGGGTCCTACGAGCAGTACTTC. Protein product: CSARGLGTGSYEQYF.

V usage is TRBV20-1 and J usage is TRBJ2-1; the D gene is possibly TRBD1 (6 bases). This CDR3 is built from 14 residues. Trimming stripped 4 bases from V and 3 bases from J, with 13 bases between. The germline V gene encodes CDR1 DFQATT and CDR2 SNEGSKA (reference sequence). CDR3 region: CSATGAGDYNEQFF. For the CDR3, the DNA is TGCAGTGCTACTGGGGCAGGGGACTACAATGAGCAGTTCTTC.

In the case of this clonotype: A read error may explain this, as a much larger clone is one base away. Lacking the conserved final phenylalanine or tryptophan, this CDR3 likely reflects a read error. The rearrangement links TRBV29-1 to TRBJ1-1; D might be TRBD1 (6 bases). The CDR3 spans 15 residues. V dropped 3 bases and J dropped 1 base, with 15 bases sitting between them. Germline assignment: CDR1 SQVTM and CDR2 ANQGSEA. CDR3 DNA sequence: TGCAGCGTTGAGGGGGCCGGGGCCCCGAACACTGAAGCTTTCTCT. Protein product: CSVEGAGAPNTEAFS.

This clonotype was picked up many times. The genes are TRBV3-1 and TRBJ1-2, with 7 positions matching TRBD1. The trim removed 3 bases at V and 0 bases at J, leaving 7 bases unmatched. Per the germline V gene, CDR1 is LGHDT and CDR2 is YNNKEL (reference sequence). The length of the CDR3 is 16 residues. CDR3 coding DNA: TGTGCCAGCAGCCAGGGAACAGGGACAGCTAACTATGGCTACACCTTC. Amino acids: CASSQGTGTANYGYTF.

This clonotype was observed many times. The rearrangement joins TRBV4-1 to TRBJ2-7; possible D gene TRBD1, 5 bases. The V and J ends lost 4 bases and 6 bases respectively, with 16 bases between them. Germline loops: CDR1 MGHRA, CDR2 YSYEKL. The CDR3 runs 14 residues. The CDR3 reads CASSLSGAAGEQYF. CDR3 sequence (DNA): TGCGCCAGCAGCCTTAGTGGGGCGGCCGGCGAGCAGTACTTC.

This clonotype was seen only a few times. This chain joins TRBV4-1 and TRBJ1-2; D ambiguous. The length of the CDR3 is 14 residues. V lost 1 base to trimming and J lost 4 bases, with 10 bases between them. Germline V gene sequence: CDR1 MGHRA, CDR2 YSYEKL. For the CDR3, the DNA is TGCGCCAGCAGCCAAGGCGGGCAGATCTATGGCTACACCTTC. Protein sequence: CASSQGGQIYGYTF.

This clonotype has ten or more counts. CDR3 DNA sequence: TGTGCCAGCTCACCGATGACACAGGCTGACACTGAAGCTTTCTTT. Amino acids: CASSPMTQADTEAFF. The chain links TRBV18 to TRBJ1-1, with D perhaps matching TRBD1 (5 bases). The CDR3 has 15 residues. Germline lookup yields CDR1 KGHSH and CDR2 LQKENI. Trimming left V 3 bases short and J 3 bases short, with 14 bases between.